This entry features one T cell receptor beta chain sequence. Other DNA sequences from this sample encode an identical CDR3 as well. In the original workflow: Quality scores were absent from the junction-only immunoSEQ sequences, so filtering differed. Profiled with immunoSEQ multiplex PCR; TCRdb holds only in-frame clones, not every one. That table furnishes V, J and clone size, whereas the DNA furnished D and trimming. The sample contains about 2 million clones, 90% to 95% of which appear only once. This sample was taken from a study of shared clonotypes between healthy human individuals. Overall study context: CD4 naive cells filled three plates per donor, CD4 memory three, CD8 naive two and CD8 memory one.

CDR3 length equals 14 residues. Looked up from germline, CDR1 is SGDLS and CDR2 is YYNGEE. V dropped 0 bases and J dropped 3 bases, with 9 bases sitting between them. Sample: naive CD4+ T cells sorted from blood. As for subset: CD45RA+ positively selected. This clonotype originated in a man between 18 and 35 years old in good health. This sequence joins TRBV9 and TRBJ1-1; D is uncertain. CDR3: CASSVGPDHTEAFF. In nucleotides, the CDR3 is TGTGCCAGCAGCGTAGGTCCGGACCACACTGAAGCTTTCTTT.